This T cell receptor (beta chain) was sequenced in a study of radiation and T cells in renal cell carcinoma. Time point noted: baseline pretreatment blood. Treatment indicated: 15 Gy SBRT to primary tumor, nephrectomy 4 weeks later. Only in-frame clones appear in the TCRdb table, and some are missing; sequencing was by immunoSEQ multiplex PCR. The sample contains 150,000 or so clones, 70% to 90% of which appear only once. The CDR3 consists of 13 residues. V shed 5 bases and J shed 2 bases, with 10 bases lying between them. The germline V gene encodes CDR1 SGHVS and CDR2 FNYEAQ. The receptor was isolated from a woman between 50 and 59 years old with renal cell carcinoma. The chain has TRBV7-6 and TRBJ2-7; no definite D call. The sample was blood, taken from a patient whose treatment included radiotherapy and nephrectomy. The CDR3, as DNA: TGTGCCAGCAGCAGAGAAAGTGCCTACGAGCAGTACTTC. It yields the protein CASSRESAYEQYF.